The 19 T cell receptor beta chains presented below share a single source sample, sequenced in a study of PD-L1 blockade in urothelial cancer. Repertoires were generated with immunoSEQ multiplex PCR, while TCRdb's copy carries only in-frame clones and drops some. The sample records more than 75,000 clones, 85% to 95% being singletons. Sequences were derived from PBMCs, sampled around atezolizumab (anti-PD-L1) treatment. These TCRs come from a man in his sixties with urothelial cancer.

V is TRBV11-3 and J is TRBJ2-7, with a tentative D call TRBD2 (5 bases). CDR3 length equals 12 residues. V lost 5 bases, J lost 1 base, and 6 bases lay in between. In germline, CDR1 is SGHNT, CDR2 YENEEA. CDR3 protein: CASSEGSYEQYF. CDR3 nucleotides: TGTGCCAGCAGCGAGGGTTCCTACGAGCAGTACTTC.

The rearrangement links TRBV7-3 to TRBJ2-1; 9 positions agree with TRBD2. The CDR3 loop spans 15 amino acids. V gave up 5 bases and J gave up 4 bases; unmatched junction bases: 6. Germline V CDR1 and CDR2: SGHTA, FQGTGA. CDR3 DNA sequence: TGTGCCAGCAGCGTCCTAGCGGGAATGTACAATGAGCAGTTCTTC. Residues: CASSVLAGMYNEQFF.

This chain uses TRBV7-9 with TRBJ1-2; D is ambiguous. The length of the CDR3 is 14 residues. Trimming left V 1 base short and J 4 bases short, with 10 bases between. CDR1 and CDR2 from the germline V gene are SEHNR and FQNEAQ (reference sequence). For the CDR3, the DNA is TGTGCCAGCAGCTTAGTGGCGGAACTCTATGGCTACACCTTC. It specifies CASSLVAELYGYTF.

The chain couples TRBV2 to TRBJ1-4; D unresolved. The CDR3 contains 12 residues. V was shortened by 6 bases and J by 8 bases, with 10 bases between the two germline ends. Germline-derived CDR1 and CDR2 are SNHLY and FYNNEI. CDR3 bases: TGTGCCAGCAGGGGAGTGGAAGAAAAACTGTTTTTT. Translation gives CASRGVEEKLFF.

The chain employs TRBV6-1 and TRBJ2-5, with 8 bases identical to TRBD1. The V segment lost 4 bases and the J segment 7 bases; nucleotides outside the gene matches: 5. From germline, CDR1 is MNHNS and CDR2 SASEGT. The CDR3 consists of 13 residues. This chain's CDR3 is CASSVGTGGTQYF. DNA of the CDR3: TGTGCCAGCAGTGTCGGGACAGGAGGGACCCAGTACTTC.

The chain joins TRBV20-1 to TRBJ2-1; TRBD2 matches at 9 bases. Looked up from germline, CDR1 is DFQATT and CDR2 is SNEGSKA (reference sequence). The CDR3 is 11 amino acids. The trim removed 7 bases at V and 13 bases at J, leaving 8 bases unmatched. The DNA for the CDR3 is TGCAGTGTACGCCCGGGACTAGCACAGTTCTTC. Translated: CSVRPGLAQFF.

The gene calls are TRBV10-3 and TRBJ2-5; 11 bases line up with TRBD2. Trimming removed 10 bases from V and 5 bases from J; junction bases left unmatched: 9. Germline V gene sequence: CDR1 ENHRY, CDR2 SYGVKD. The CDR3 sequence is 14 residues long. This CDR3 is CATGASGGTETQYF. CDR3 coding DNA: TGTGCCACAGGGGCTAGCGGGGGGACGGAGACCCAGTACTTC.

The V call is TRBV30, the J call TRBJ2-3; 12 bases are shared with TRBD2. Trimming at V came to 4 bases and at J to 0 bases, leaving 8 bases not matched to a gene. CDR3 size: 17 residues. Germline V gives CDR1 GTSNPN, CDR2 SVGIG (reference sequence). CDR3 in amino acids: CAWKRRLAGGSTDTQYF. The CDR3 region has the DNA TGTGCCTGGAAGCGGCGCCTAGCGGGGGGGAGCACAGATACGCAGTATTTT.

The V call is TRBV5-1, the J call TRBJ2-3; 9 bases are a match to TRBD1. The CDR3 is 17 residues long. V lost 0 bases to trimming and J lost 1 base; unmatched junction nucleotides: 6. Germline-derived CDR1 and CDR2 are SGHRS and YFSETQ. The CDR3 DNA follows: TGCGCCAGCAGCTTGGTGGGACAGGGAAGGGGCACAGATACGCAGTATTTT. Residues: CASSLVGQGRGTDTQYF.

The CDR3: CASSVRLQPQHF. In DNA form, the CDR3 reads TGCGCCAGCAGTGTTCGACTGCAGCCCCAGCATTTT. This chain joins TRBV10-2 and TRBJ1-5; D gene uncertain. This CDR3 contains 12 residues. Germline lookup yields CDR1 WSHSY and CDR2 SAAADI. V lost 4 bases and J lost 7, with 8 bases in between.

The chain uses TRBV7-2 and TRBJ2-7, with TRBD2 matching over 13 bases. Germline assignment: CDR1 SGHTA and CDR2 FQGNSA. The CDR3 spans 15 residues. The J segment lost 5 bases and the V segment lost 5 bases, leaving 6 bases of the junction unmatched. The CDR3 region is CASSDRTSGSDEQYF. The CDR3 bases are TGTGCCAGCAGCGATCGGACTAGCGGGAGTGACGAGCAGTACTTC.

The rearrangement joins TRBV30 to TRBJ1-2; 7 bases map to TRBD1. With 0 bases clipped from V and 6 bases from J, the junction kept 19 bases outside the gene matches. The CDR3 has 18 residues. CDR1 and CDR2 (germline): GTSNPN, SVGIG (reference sequence). This CDR3 reads CAWSVALQGTKSKDGYTF. The CDR3 DNA follows: TGTGCCTGGAGTGTGGCGCTACAGGGGACGAAAAGCAAAGATGGCTACACCTTC.

This clone appeared a few times. The chain links TRBV5-1 to TRBJ1-1; the D gene is possibly TRBD1 (6 bases). The CDR3 has 13 amino acids. The germline V and J ends were trimmed by 4 bases and 2 bases, with 9 bases remaining between them. Germline CDR1 is SGHRS and CDR2 is YFSETQ. This CDR3 is CASSATGNTEAFF. In DNA, the CDR3 is TGCGCCAGCAGCGCGACAGGAAACACTGAAGCTTTCTTT.

For this clone: One junction end does not reproduce the germline sequence, and a read error may be involved. The V gene is TRBV6-1, the J gene TRBJ1-2; D gene uncertain. This CDR3 comprises 14 residues. The germline CDR1 and CDR2 sequences are MNHNS and SASEGT. The CDR3 coding sequence is TGTGCCAGCAGCGAAGCAGCGTGGGAGTATGGCTACACCTTC. It encodes CASSEAAWEYGYTF.

V is TRBV4-1 and J is TRBJ2-6; D is possibly TRBD1 (6 bases). Germline assignment: CDR1 MGHRA and CDR2 YSYEKL. Between the trimmed V and J ends, which lost 1 base and 2 bases, there was a span of 9 bases. CDR3 size: 16 residues. The CDR3 nucleotides are TGCGCCAGCAGCCAAGGTACAGGGACTGGGGCCAACGTCCTGACTTTC. It yields the protein CASSQGTGTGANVLTF.

This rearrangement joins TRBV5-1 to TRBJ2-2, with D maybe TRBD2 (5 bases). V was shortened by 0 bases and J by 6 bases, with 18 bases between the two germline ends. The germline gives CDR1 SGHRS, CDR2 YFSETQ. The CDR3 contains 17 residues. The CDR3 reads CASSLEPPGNHAGELFF. The DNA of the CDR3 is TGCGCCAGCAGCTTGGAGCCCCCGGGGAATCATGCCGGGGAGCTGTTTTTT.

Only a few counts were recorded for this clone. The chain couples TRBV4-2 to TRBJ2-2, with 8 bases that match TRBD1. In germline, CDR1 is LGHNA, CDR2 YNFKEQ. The ends lost 4 bases at V and 7 bases at J; junction bases unmatched: 8. The CDR3 consists of 15 residues. CDR3 nucleotide sequence: TGTGCCAGCAGCCGCCGGACAGGGCGGGGCGGGGAGCTGTTTTTT. This gives the protein CASSRRTGRGGELFF.

This chain uses TRBV6-1 with TRBJ1-4, with 8 nucleotides matching TRBD1. Germline-derived CDR1 and CDR2 are MNHNS and SASEGT. The CDR3 has 14 amino acids. J lost 4 bases, V lost 7 bases, and 5 bases had no gene match. CDR3 sequence: CASTRQGNNEKLFF. In nucleotides, the CDR3 is TGTGCCAGCACCCGACAGGGGAATAATGAAAAACTGTTTTTT.

This sequence joins TRBV9 and TRBJ2-7; no definite D call. The length of the CDR3 is 14 residues. The V gene lost 4 bases and the J gene lost 4 bases, with 15 bases spanning the gap. Per germline, CDR1 SGDLS and CDR2 YYNGEE. CDR3 coding DNA: TGTGCCAGCAGCTCAACCGGTGCTTCTTACGAGCAGTACTTC. It specifies CASSSTGASYEQYF. Full variable domain (outside the CDR3, taken from reference TRBV9 and TRBJ2-7): DSGVTQTPKHLITATGQRVTLRCSPRSGDLSVYWYQQSLDQGLQFLIQYYNGEERAKGNILERFSAQQFPDLHSELNLSSLELGDSALYFCASSSTGASYEQYFGPGTRLTVT.